This TCR beta chain is drawn from a study of blood T cell repertoires in COVID-19. One Seattle source followed patients from active infection through their disease course. Germline CDR1 is MGHRA and CDR2 is YSYEKL. Between the trimmed V and J ends, which lost 0 bases and 3 bases, there was a span of 12 bases. The CDR3 is made up of 16 amino acids. The protocol was immunoSEQ multiplex PCR, while the TCRdb copy is restricted to in-frame clones and leaves out a portion. The repertoire holds about 210,000 clones, with about 85% as singletons. Material for sequencing was peripheral blood. The rearrangement uses TRBV4-1 and TRBJ1-5; no definite D call. The receptor was derived from a man in his sixties with COVID-19, enrolled during active disease. In nucleotides, the CDR3 is TGCGCCAGCAGCCAAGATCCGGGAGCCGACAATCAGCCCCAGCATTTT. As protein: CASSQDPGADNQPQHF.